Here is one TCR beta chain with its context. This specimen comes from a study of T-cell memory formation after mild COVID-19. Constant-segment primers and 5'RACE yielded cDNA libraries for TCR alpha and TCR beta, each carrying sample barcodes and UMIs. Each CDR3 protein is one row after TCRdb ran MiXCR on the 5' RACE reads. The data show around 530,000 distinct CDR3 sequences, about 22% seen once. CDR3 length: 15 residues. Trimming took 0 bases from V and 3 from J, leaving 9 bases between them. The V gene's germline CDR1 is SGHTA and CDR2 FQGNSA. The chain combines TRBV7-2 with TRBJ1-5; D remains ambiguous. The sequenced sample consisted of PBMCs or a T cell subset sorted from them (not recorded which). The clonotype comes from an adult woman who had mild COVID-19 (a few samples of this study predate the infection). Cell type and time point are not known. Written as DNA, the CDR3 is TGTGCCAGCAGCTTAGCCGGGCGGGTCAATCAGCCCCAGCATTTT. It codes for CASSLAGRVNQPQHF.